Listed below are T cell receptor beta chains from one sample, sequenced in a study of blood T cell repertoires in COVID-19. The table came from immunoSEQ multiplex PCR; TCRdb's copy has only in-frame clones and leaves some out. The data contain about 370,000 clones, about 87% of them singletons. Sequences were obtained from peripheral blood. The receptors stem from a woman aged 30 to 39 with COVID-19, enrolled during active disease. CDR3s include the opening cysteine and the closing phenylalanine or tryptophan.

v_call,cdr3_aa
TRBV24-1,CATSEPSGRNEQFF
TRBV10-1,CASSPRAGGSGELFF
TRBV20-1,CSASPRGLYNSPLHF
TRBV29-1,CSVGGQRFEQYF
TRBV5-1,CASSLGRGAGELFF
TRBV4-1,CASPIPRTSGRTETQYF
TRBV27,CASSPYAGDRGEAFF
TRBV27,CASSLQGWDGYTF
TRBV4-3,CASSQNPPGTRFHEQFF
TRBV28,CASSFGGQGSSGETQYF
TRBV27,CASSRLGDTEAFF
TRBV11-2,CASSSQGRNSPLHF
TRBV7-9,CASSLIAGGANEQFF
TRBV6-5,CASSYSGQLSYEQYF
TRBV14,CASSQGQGSYGYTF
TRBV9,CASSAGDGRLEAFF
TRBV27,CASSFSGGQTLYEQYF
TRBV5-4,CASSVKQGFSNEQFF
TRBV9,CASRMDEGSGNTIYF
TRBV29-1,CSVVNRVAEQYF
TRBV4-3,CASSQVRTTGTGVPYEQYF
TRBV10-2,CASSESPGQFIQETQYF
TRBV7-8,CASRPGTGSSAPYYEQYF
TRBV7-4,CASSLGQGAFF
TRBV11-2,CASSLGTGAGNTIYF
TRBV2,CASSVVNTQYF
TRBV24-1,CATSDPGQGENYGYTF
TRBV30,CAWGARQETQYF
TRBV5-6,CASSLVGRGQYEQYF
TRBV7-2,CASSSPKGAYNSPLHF
TRBV4-3,CASSQDPSGRVTGELFF
TRBV2,CASSDGRHSPFTDTQYF
TRBV9,CASSAGQTDTQYF
TRBV25-1,CASSEARVGDYEQYF
TRBV3-1/TRBV3-2,CASSPGVAGPYEQYF
TRBV28,CASSGGSGFPYNEQFF
TRBV11-3,CASSLMPGTSGSYEQYF
TRBV2,CASSGELRDITFF
TRBV6-2/TRBV6-3,CASSYSGAGTYEQYF
TRBV10-1,CASSDLASAGEQFF
TRBV6-2/TRBV6-3,CASSVRGTGTGKLFF
TRBV5-1,CASSVQGNYGYTF
TRBV30,CALDPGAPYEQYF
TRBV28,CASSFPFLAGGRQETQYF
TRBV28,CASRSTGGGNQPQHF
TRBV5-1,CASSLEAGINEQFF
TRBV6-5,CASTKYTEAFF
TRBV19,CASSSEFRTGGYEQYF
TRBV12-3/TRBV12-4,CASTRREETEAFF
TRBV6-4,CASSPTTGDTDTQYF
TRBV19,CASTGSSAYYNEQFF
TRBV5-4,CASSFPTGSNEQFF
TRBV7-2,CASSFQGLGTGELFF